This T cell receptor beta chain came from a study of T cells in Graves' hyperthyroidism and ophthalmopathy (dated 2019 in TCRdb). In the study overall: Peripheral blood samples were taken at initial diagnosis, before any treatment was given. A discovery cohort of approximately 100 patients, approximately 45 with Graves' ophthalmopathy and under 60 with stable Graves' hyperthyroidism, was used to find distinguishing TCR V-J signatures. Prospective prediction of ophthalmopathy was tested in an independent validation cohort of fewer than 20 hyperthyroidism patients and around 16 patients who later progressed to ophthalmopathy. The approximately 100 discovery patients were divided at random into training and test sets in a 7:3 ratio. The study also compared thyroid tissue and blood T-cell repertoires from five or six Graves' hyperthyroidism patients. Once sampling was done, hyperthyroidism patients were given methimazole at a starting dose of 30 mg daily, whereas ophthalmopathy patients were given high-dose intravenous methylprednisolone. The paper reports TCR Vbeta CDR3 sequencing of some 140 peripheral blood samples: 43 ophthalmopathy, roughly 74 hyperthyroidism and around 17 progressor patients. The full study reports these points: In validation, the model predicted progression to ophthalmopathy with over 60% sensitivity and approximately 74% specificity, a median of approximately 6.5 months before onset. A 13 V-J signature model separated ophthalmopathy from stable hyperthyroidism, with about 88% sensitivity and 81% to 82% specificity in cross-validation and 80%/75% in testing. Sample size was not statistically predetermined, and investigators were not blinded to group allocation. Blood samples also contained most of the expanded thyroid clonotypes (frequency above 0.001), which suggests that blood repertoires may reflect thyroid immune responses.

The CDR3 runs 15 residues from the cysteine to the phenylalanine. The DNA shown is the 45-base CDR3, in frame from base 1. Relative to germline, V is 0 bases shorter and J is 4 bases shorter, with 13 bases between their ends. CDR1 SGHAT and CDR2 FQNNGV were looked up in the germline V gene. Ophthalmopathy patients had moderately to severely active disease, with a Clinical Activity Score of 3 or more, a NOSPECS grade of 4 or more, and a disease duration of less than 3 months. Any patient with an uncontrolled infection, another autoimmune disease, pregnancy or lactation was excluded. Diagnoses were based on clinical symptoms, serum thyroxine and TRAb, thyroid ultrasound and orbital computed tomography. Ficoll-Paque density gradient centrifugation was used to isolate PBMCs from 9.5 to 10 ml of fresh peripheral blood. Total RNA was extracted with Trizol reagent, and quality was checked on an Agilent 2100 Bioanalyzer.

Amplification of TCR beta CDR3 regions was carried out from RNA transcripts. The TCR CDR3 was subjected to a first round of RT-PCR using the HTBI primer set and the Qiagen OneStep RT-PCR kit. Libraries were constructed in a second round of multiplex PCR, after which size selection and purification were performed. Sequencing of the libraries was done on an Illumina HiSeq2000 using paired-end 100 bp reads. The paper's processing steps were these. SOAPnuke was used to process the raw data, throwing out any read that contained adapters or uncalled bases, had a mean Phred below 15, or lacked an exact constant-primer or identifier match. High-quality paired reads were merged with COPE v1.2.5, and unique nucleotide sequences were defined as clonotypes. MiTCR v1.1 was used to align clonotypes to the IMGT TRBV, TRBD and TRBJ reference segments. The analysis was restricted to V-J combinations with a frequency above 0.0001, which together covered 99.2% of the repertoires. The TCS score was defined as F50 (clonal expansion) divided by E x V (chaos), with BLOSUM62-based TCRdist calculated between CDR3 peptides within each V-J. Welch's t-statistics and random forest reduced 514 V-J features to under 15, which were used in a naive Bayes classifier (R e1071). TCRdb ran its own pipeline on the public reads, namely fastp trimming at Q25 and MiXCR clone calling, and kept in-frame beta chains. Rows with one shared CDR3 protein collapse into an entry with the most common genes and DNA. TCRdb, not the authors, supplied the V and J calls. The sample includes approximately 520,000 distinct CDR3 sequences, with around 22% observed a single time. In total, the top ten clones hold about 10% of the sample.

This clonotype was seen at least ten times. Its antigen remains unidentified. No quality values exist for individual bases; no much larger clone is one base distant. The rearrangement combines TRBV11-2 with TRBJ2-7; no D segment can be confidently identified. What was sequenced was blood. The source of this sequence is a woman in her 30s with Graves' ophthalmopathy. The DNA is as follows: TGTGCCAGCAGCTTAGATGTCCGAGTATCTTACGAGCAGTACTTC. The encoded protein is CASSLDVRVSYEQYF.